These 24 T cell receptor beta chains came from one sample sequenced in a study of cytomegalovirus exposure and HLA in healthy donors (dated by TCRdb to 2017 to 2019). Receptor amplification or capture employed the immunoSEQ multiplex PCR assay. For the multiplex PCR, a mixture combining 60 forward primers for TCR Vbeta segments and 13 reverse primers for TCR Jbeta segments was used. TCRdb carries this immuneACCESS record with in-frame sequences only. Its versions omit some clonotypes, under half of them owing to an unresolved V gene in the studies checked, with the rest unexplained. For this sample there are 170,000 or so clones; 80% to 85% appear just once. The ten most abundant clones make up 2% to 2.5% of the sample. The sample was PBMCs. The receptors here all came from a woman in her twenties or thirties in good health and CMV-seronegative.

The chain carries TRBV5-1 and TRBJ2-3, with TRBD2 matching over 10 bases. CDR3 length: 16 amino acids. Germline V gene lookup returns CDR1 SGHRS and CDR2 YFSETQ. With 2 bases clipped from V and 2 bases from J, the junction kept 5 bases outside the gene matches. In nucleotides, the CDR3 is TGCGCCAGCAGCTTCCCTCTAGCGGGGGCCACAGATACGCAGTATTTT. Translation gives CASSFPLAGATDTQYF.

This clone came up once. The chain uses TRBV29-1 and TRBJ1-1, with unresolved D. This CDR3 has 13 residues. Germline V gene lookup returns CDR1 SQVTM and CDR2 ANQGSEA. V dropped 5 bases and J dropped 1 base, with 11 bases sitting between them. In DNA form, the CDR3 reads TGCAGCGTTATCCAGTACAGGAACACTGAAGCTTTCTTT. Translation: CSVIQYRNTEAFF.

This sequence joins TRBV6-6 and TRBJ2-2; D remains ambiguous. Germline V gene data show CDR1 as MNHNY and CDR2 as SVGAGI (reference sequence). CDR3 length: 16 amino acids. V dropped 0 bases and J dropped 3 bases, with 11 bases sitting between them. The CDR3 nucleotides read TGTGCCAGCAGTTACTCGGTCCGCCTAGACACCGGGGAGCTGTTTTTT. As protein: CASSYSVRLDTGELFF.

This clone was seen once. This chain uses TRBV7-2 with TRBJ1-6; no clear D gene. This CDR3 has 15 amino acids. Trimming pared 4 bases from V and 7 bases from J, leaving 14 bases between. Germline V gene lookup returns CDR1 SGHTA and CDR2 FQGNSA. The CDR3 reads CASSSWAIKNSPLHF. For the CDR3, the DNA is TGTGCCAGCAGCTCCTGGGCCATCAAGAATTCACCCCTCCACTTT.

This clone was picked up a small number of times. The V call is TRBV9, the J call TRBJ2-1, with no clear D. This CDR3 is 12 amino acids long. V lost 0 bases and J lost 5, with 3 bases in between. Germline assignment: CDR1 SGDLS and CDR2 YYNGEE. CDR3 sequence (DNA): TGTGCCAGCAGCGTAGGAGACAATGAGCAGTTCTTC. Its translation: CASSVGDNEQFF.

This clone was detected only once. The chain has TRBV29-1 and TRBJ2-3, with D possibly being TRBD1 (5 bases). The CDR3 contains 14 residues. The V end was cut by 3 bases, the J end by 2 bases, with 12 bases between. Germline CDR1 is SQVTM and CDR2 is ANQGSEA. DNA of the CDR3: TGCAGCGTTGATGGGTTGGACATCACAGATACGCAGTATTTT. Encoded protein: CSVDGLDITDTQYF.

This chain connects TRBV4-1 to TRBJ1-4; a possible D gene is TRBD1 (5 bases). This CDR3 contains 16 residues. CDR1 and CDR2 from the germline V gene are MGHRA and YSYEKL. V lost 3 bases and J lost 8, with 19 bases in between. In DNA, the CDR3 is TGCGCCAGCAGCCACCTCTCGGGGGGAGGCGAAGAAAAACTGTTTTTT. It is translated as CASSHLSGGGEEKLFF.

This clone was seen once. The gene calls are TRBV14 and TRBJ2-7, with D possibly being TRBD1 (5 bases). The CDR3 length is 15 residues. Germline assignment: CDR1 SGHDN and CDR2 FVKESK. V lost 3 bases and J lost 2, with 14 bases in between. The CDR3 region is CASSHTTGVPYEQYF. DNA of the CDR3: TGTGCCAGCAGCCATACTACAGGAGTGCCCTACGAGCAGTACTTC.

The CDR3, as DNA: TGTGCCAGCAGGTTACAGGGGACCACTGAAGCTTTCTTT. This sequence encodes CASRLQGTTEAFF. The rearrangement uses TRBV27 and TRBJ1-1, with 7 bases fitting TRBD1. V lost 6 bases, J lost 4 bases, and 5 bases stayed unmatched. Germline CDR1 and CDR2: MNHEY and SMNVEV (reference sequence). The CDR3 contains 13 residues.

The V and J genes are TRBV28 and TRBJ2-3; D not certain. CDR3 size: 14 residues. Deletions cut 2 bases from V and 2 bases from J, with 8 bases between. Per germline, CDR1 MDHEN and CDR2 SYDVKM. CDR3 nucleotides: TGTGCCAGCAGTTTAGGCGGTCTCACAGATACGCAGTATTTT. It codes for CASSLGGLTDTQYF.

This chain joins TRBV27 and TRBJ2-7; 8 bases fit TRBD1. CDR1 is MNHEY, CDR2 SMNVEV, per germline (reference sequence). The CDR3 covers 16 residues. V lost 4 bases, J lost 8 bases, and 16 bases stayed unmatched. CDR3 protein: CASSWGGGTGQLKQYF. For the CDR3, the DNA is TGTGCCAGCAGTTGGGGAGGCGGGACAGGACAGCTCAAGCAGTACTTC.

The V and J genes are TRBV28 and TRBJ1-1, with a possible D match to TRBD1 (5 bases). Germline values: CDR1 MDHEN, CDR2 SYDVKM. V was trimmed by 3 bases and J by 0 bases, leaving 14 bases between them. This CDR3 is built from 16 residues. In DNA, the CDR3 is TGTGCCAGCAGTTTTATGGGGGAGGACATGAACACTGAAGCTTTCTTT. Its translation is CASSFMGEDMNTEAFF.

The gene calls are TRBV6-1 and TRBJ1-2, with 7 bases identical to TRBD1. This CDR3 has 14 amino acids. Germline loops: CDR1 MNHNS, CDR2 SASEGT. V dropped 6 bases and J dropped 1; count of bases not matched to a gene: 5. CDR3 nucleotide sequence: TGTGCCAGCAGAAGAGACAGGGTTAACTATGGCTACACCTTC. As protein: CASRRDRVNYGYTF.

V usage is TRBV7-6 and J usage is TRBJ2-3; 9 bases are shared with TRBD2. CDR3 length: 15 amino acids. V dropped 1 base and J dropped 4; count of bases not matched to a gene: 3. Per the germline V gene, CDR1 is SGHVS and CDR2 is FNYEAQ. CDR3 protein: CASSLVAGVSDTQYF. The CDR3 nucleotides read TGTGCCAGCAGCTTAGTAGCGGGGGTGTCAGATACGCAGTATTTT.

CDR3 residues: CATSRGRLTGGGETQYF. The DNA of the CDR3 is TGTGCCACCAGCAGAGGGAGGTTGACAGGGGGCGGTGAGACCCAGTACTTC. The rearrangement links TRBV15 to TRBJ2-5; 10 nucleotides agree with TRBD1. This CDR3 spans 17 amino acids. In germline, CDR1 is LNHNV, CDR2 YYDKDF (reference sequence). The J segment lost 5 bases and the V segment lost 1 base, leaving 10 bases of the junction unmatched.

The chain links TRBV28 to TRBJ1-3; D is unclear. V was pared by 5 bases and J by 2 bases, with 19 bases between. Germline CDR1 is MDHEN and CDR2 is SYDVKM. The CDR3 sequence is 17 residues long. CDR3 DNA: TGTGCCAGCAGTGAGCTTTGGGTGGGAGACACTGGAAACACCATATATTTT. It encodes CASSELWVGDTGNTIYF.

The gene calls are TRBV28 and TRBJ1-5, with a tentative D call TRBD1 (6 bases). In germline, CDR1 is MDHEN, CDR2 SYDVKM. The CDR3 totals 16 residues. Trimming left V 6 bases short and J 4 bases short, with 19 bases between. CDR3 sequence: CASSTGFYSTNQPQHF. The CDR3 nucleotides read TGTGCCAGCAGCACAGGGTTTTATAGTACAAATCAGCCCCAGCATTTT.

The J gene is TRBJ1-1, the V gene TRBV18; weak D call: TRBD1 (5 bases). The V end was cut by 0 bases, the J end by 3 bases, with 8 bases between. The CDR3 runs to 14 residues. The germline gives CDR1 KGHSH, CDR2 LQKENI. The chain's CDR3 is CASSPPSTDTEAFF. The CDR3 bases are TGTGCCAGCTCACCACCGTCGACAGACACTGAAGCTTTCTTT.

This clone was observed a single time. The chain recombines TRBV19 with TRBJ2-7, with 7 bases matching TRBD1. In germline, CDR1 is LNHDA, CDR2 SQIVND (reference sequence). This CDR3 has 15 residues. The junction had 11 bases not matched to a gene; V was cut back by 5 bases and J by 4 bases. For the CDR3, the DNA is TGTGCCAGTAGTCCGGTCCAGGGGGACCTGTACGAGCAGTACTTC. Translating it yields CASSPVQGDLYEQYF.

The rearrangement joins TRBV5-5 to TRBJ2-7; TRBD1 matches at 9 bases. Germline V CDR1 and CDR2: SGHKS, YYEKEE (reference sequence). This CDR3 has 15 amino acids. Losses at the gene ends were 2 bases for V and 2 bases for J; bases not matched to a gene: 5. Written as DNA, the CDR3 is TGTGCCAGCAGCTTCACAGGGGGCCTTACCTACGAGCAGTACTTC. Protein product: CASSFTGGLTYEQYF.

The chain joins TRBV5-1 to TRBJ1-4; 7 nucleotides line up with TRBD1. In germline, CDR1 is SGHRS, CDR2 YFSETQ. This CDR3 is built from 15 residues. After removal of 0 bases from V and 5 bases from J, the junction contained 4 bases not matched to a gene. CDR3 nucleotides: TGCGCCAGCAGCTTGGAGGGGGCTTGGAATGAAAAACTGTTTTTT. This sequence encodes CASSLEGAWNEKLFF.

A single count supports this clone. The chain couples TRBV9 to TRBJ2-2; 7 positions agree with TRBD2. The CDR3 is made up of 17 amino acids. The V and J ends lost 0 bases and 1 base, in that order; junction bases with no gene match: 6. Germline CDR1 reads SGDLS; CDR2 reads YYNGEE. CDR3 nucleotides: TGTGCCAGCAGCGTAGCGTTTACGGGGGGGAACACCGGGGAGCTGTTTTTT. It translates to CASSVAFTGGNTGELFF.

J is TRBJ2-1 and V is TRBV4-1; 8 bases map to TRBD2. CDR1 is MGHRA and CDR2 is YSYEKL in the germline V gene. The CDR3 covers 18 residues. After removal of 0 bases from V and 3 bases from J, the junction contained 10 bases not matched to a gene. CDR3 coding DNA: TGCGCCAGCAGCCAAGATCGGGGGAGCGGGAGAGTCTACAATGAGCAGTTCTTC. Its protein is CASSQDRGSGRVYNEQFF.

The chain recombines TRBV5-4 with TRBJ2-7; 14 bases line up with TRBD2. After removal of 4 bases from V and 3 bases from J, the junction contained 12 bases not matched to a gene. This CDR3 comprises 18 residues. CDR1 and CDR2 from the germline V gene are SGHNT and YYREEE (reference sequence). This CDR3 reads CASSQELVGTSGSYEQYF. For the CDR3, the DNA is TGTGCCAGCAGCCAAGAATTGGTTGGGACTAGCGGGAGCTACGAGCAGTACTTC.